This TCR beta chain was identified in a study of blood T cell repertoires in COVID-19. Trimming cost V 4 bases and J 4 bases; bases outside gene matches: 11. This CDR3 is 18 amino acids long. Germline V lookup: CDR1 SGHAT, CDR2 FQNNGV. The table came from immunoSEQ multiplex PCR; TCRdb's copy has only in-frame clones and leaves some out. The sample contains 55,000 to 90,000 clones, about 88% of which appear only once. V usage is TRBV11-2 and J usage is TRBJ2-2; TRBD2 matches at 11 bases. The clonotype was recovered from a human donor in a cohort sampled during active COVID-19. Input material: peripheral blood. CDR3 protein: CASSSLLAGGPGTGELFF. The DNA for the CDR3 is TGTGCCAGCAGCTCCCTTTTAGCGGGAGGGCCGGGCACCGGGGAGCTGTTTTTT.